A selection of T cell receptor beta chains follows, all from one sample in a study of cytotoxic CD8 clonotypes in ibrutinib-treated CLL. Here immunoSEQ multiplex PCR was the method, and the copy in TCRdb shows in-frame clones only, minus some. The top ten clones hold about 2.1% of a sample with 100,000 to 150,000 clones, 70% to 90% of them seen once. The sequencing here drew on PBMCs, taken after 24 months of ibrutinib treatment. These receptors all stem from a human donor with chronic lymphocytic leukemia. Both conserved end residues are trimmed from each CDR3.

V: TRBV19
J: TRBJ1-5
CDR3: ASSIFPGEGQPQH

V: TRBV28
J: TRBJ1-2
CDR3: ASVGTGGFPNYGYT

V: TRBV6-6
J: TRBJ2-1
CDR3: ASRRGGSSYNEQF

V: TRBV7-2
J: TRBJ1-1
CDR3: ASSLRDRGSEAF

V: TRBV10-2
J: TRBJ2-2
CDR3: ASSFARLADTGELF

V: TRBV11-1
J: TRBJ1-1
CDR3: ASSRGTGLLSDTEAF

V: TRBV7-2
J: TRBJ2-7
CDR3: ASSLAREVSSYEQY

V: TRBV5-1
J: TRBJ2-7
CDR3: ASSLAGGRSPIEQY

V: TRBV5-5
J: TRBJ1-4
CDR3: ASTGDIDSPGATNEKLF

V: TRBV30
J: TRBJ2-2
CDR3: AWKPSGSGVAGELF

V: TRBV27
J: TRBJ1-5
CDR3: ASSLQGGQPQH

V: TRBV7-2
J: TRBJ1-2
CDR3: ASNPTGNYGYT

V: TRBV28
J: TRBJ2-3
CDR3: ASSFADGATDTQY

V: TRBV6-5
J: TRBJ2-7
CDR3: ASSRSRALSYEQY

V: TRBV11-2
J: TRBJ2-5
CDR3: ASRPNRGKETQY

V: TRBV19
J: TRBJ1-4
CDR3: ASSKEGIFNEKLF

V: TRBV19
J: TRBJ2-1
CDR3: ASSIGELAGTEQF

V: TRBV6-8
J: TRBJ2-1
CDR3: ARRASGYNEQF

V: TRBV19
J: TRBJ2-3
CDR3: ASTLGQGTDTQY

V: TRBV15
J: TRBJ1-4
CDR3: ATSRDGQGGEKLF

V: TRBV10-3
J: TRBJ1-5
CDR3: AISGQLSNQPQH

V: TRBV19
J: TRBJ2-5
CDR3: ASSMVRETQY

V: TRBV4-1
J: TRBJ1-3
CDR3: ASSQAHPLKNTIY

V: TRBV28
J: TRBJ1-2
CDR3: ASRFRALNYGYT

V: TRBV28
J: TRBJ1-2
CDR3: ASIPFIGGYGYT

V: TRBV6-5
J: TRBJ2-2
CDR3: ATRWRLGELF

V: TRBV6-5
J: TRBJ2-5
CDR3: ASKRDPWETQY

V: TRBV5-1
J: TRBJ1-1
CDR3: ASSGTGTEAF

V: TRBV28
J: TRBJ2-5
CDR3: ASRRLAGVGETQY

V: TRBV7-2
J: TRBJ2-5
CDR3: ASSLAGLAGSETQY

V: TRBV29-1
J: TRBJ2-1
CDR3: SVVGDRGLYNEQF

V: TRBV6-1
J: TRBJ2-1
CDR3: ASSEPFLLAGGTNEQF

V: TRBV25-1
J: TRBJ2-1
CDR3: ASSEPGLAVNEQF

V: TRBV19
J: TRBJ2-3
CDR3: ASSPSTDTQY

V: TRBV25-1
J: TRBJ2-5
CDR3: ASSRQGQETQY

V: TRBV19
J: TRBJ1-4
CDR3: ASSPEVALFEKLF

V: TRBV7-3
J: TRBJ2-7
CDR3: ASSSQDGYEQY

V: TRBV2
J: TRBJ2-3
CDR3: ASSERAGPWDTQY

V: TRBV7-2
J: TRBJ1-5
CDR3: ASSLYGTANQPQH

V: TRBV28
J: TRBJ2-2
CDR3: ASSLTGGKAGELF

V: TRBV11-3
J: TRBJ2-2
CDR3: ASSTGSKRGELF

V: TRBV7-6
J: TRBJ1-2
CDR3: ASSSGQGYGGYT

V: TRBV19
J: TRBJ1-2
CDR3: ASSILDEYGYT

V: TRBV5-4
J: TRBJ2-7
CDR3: ASSLGTASSYEQY

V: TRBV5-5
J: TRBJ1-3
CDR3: ASSLGAGPGNTIY

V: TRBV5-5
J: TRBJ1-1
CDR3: ASSSIPGQGNTEAF

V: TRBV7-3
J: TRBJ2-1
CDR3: ASSPAGGRSYNEQF

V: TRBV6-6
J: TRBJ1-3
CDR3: ASSYNDRGLLNTIY

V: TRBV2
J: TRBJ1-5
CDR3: ASRGLRNQPQH

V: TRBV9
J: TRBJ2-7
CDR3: ASSVGMAGGSTEQY

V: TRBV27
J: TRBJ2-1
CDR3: ASSCGRPVLHNEQF

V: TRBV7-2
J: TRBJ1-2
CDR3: ASSSYDLKGYT

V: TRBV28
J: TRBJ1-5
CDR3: ARSSEKRNQPQH

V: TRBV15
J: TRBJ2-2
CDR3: ATSSRDRGTGELF

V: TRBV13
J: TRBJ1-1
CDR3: ASSLFGVEAF

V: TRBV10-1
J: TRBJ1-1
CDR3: ASGVTGPAEAF

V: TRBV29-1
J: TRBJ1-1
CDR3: SVEGRSTEAF

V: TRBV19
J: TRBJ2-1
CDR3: ATQPGTLGGGNEQF

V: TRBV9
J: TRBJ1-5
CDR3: ASSVGFNQPQH